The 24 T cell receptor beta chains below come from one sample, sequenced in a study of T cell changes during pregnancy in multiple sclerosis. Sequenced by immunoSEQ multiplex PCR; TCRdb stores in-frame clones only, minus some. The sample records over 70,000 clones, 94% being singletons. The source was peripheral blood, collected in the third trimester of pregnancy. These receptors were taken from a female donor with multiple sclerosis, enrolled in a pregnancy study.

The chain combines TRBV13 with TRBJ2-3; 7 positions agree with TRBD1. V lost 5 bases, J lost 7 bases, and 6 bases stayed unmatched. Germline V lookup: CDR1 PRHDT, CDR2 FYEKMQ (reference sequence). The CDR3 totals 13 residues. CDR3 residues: CASSPPGQHTQYF. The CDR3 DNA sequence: TGTGCCAGCAGCCCCCCGGGACAGCATACGCAGTATTTT.

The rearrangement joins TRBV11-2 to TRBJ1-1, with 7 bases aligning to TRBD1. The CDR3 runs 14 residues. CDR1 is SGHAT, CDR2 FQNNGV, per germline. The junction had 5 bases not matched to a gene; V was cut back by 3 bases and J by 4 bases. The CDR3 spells CASSLKGGPTEAFF. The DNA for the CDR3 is TGTGCCAGCAGCTTGAAAGGGGGCCCCACTGAAGCTTTCTTT. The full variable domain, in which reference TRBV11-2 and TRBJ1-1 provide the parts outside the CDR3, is EAGVAQSPRYKIIEKRQSVAFWCNPISGHATLYWYQQILGQGPKLLIQFQNNGVVDDSQLPKDRFSAERLKGVDSTLKIQPAKLEDSAVYLCASSLKGGPTEAFFGQGTRLTVV.

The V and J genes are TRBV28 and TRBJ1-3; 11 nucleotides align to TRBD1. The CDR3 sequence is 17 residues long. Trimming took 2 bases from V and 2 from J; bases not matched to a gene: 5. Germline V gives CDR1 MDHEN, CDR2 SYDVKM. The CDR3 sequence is CASSLVGQGAPGNTIYF. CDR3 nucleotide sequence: TGTGCCAGCAGTTTAGTCGGACAGGGGGCTCCTGGAAACACCATATATTTT.

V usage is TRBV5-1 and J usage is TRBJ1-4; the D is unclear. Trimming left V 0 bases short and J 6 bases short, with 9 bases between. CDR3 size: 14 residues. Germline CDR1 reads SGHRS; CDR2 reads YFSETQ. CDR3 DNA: TGCGCCAGCAGCTTGGTGCCGCGGGATGAAAAACTGTTTTTT. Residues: CASSLVPRDEKLFF. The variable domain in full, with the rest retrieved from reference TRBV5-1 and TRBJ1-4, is KAGVTQTPRYLIKTRGQQVTLSCSPISGHRSVSWYQQTPGQGLQFLFEYFSETQRNKGNFPGRFSGRQFSNSRSEMNVSTLELGDSALYLCASSLVPRDEKLFFGSGTQLSVL.

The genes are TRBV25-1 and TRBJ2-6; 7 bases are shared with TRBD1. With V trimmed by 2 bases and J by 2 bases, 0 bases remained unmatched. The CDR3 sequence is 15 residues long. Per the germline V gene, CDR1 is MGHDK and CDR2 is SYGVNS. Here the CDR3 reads CASSEDRAGANVLTF. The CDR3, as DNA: TGTGCCAGCAGTGAAGACAGGGCTGGGGCCAACGTCCTGACTTTC.

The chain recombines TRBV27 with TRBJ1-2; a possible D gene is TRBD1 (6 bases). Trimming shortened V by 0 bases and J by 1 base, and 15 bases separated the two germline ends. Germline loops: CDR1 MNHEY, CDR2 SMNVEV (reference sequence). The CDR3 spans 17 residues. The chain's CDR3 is CASSLSVRGTSNYGYTF. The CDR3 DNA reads TGTGCCAGCAGTTTATCGGTTAGGGGGACAAGTAACTATGGCTACACCTTC.

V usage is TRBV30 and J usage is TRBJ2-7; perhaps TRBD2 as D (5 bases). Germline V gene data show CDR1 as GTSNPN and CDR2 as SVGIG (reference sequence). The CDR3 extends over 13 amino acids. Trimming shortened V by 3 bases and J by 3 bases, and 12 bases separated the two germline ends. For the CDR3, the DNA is TGTGCCTGGAGCGAGGGATCCGGCTACGAGCAGTACTTC. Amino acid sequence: CAWSEGSGYEQYF.

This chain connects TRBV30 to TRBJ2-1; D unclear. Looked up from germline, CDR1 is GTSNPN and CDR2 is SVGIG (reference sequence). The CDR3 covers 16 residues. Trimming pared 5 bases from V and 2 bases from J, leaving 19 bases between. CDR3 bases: TGTGCCTGGGCCTCCGCCCGACTCCTTGCCTACAATGAGCAGTTCTTC. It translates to CAWASARLLAYNEQFF.

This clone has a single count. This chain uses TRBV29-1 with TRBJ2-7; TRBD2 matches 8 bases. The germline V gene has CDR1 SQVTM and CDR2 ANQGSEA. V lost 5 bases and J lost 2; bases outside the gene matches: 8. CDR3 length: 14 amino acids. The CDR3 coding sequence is TGCAGCGTTATAAGCGGGAGATCAGCCTACGAGCAGTACTTC. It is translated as CSVISGRSAYEQYF.

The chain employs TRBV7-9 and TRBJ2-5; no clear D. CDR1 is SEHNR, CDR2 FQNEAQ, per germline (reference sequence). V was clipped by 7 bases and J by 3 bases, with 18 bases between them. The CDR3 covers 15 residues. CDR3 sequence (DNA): TGTGCCAGCACCTTCTCTGACTCACATAAAGAGACCCAGTACTTC. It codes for CASTFSDSHKETQYF. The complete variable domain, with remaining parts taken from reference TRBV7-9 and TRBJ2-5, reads DTGVSQNPRHKITKRGQNVTFRCDPISEHNRLYWYRQTLGQGPEFLTYFQNEAQLEKSRLLSDRFSAERPKGSFSTLEIQRTEQGDSAMYLCASTFSDSHKETQYFGPGTRLLVL.

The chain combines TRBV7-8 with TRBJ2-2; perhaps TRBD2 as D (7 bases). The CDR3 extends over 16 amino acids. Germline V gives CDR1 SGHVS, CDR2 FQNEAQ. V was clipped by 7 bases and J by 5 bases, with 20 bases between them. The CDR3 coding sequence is TGTGCCAGCACCCGGGGGCGGGGGAGAGATACCGGGGAGCTGTTTTTT. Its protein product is CASTRGRGRDTGELFF.

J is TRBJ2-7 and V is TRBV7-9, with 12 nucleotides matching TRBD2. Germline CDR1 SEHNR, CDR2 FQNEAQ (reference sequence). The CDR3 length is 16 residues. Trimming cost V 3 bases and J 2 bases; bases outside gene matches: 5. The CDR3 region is CASSLPSGRDTYEQYF. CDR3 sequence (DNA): TGTGCCAGCAGCTTGCCTAGCGGGAGGGATACCTACGAGCAGTACTTC. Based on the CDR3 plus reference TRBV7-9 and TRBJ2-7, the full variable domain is DTGVSQNPRHKITKRGQNVTFRCDPISEHNRLYWYRQTLGQGPEFLTYFQNEAQLEKSRLLSDRFSAERPKGSFSTLEIQRTEQGDSAMYLCASSLPSGRDTYEQYFGPGTRLTVT.

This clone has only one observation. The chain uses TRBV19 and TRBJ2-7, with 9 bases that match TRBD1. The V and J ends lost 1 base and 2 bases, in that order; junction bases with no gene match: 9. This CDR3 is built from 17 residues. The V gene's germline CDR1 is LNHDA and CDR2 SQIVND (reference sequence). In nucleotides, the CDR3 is TGTGCCAGTAGTATAGGGGGACGAGACAGGGGGACCTACGAGCAGTACTTC. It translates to CASSIGGRDRGTYEQYF.

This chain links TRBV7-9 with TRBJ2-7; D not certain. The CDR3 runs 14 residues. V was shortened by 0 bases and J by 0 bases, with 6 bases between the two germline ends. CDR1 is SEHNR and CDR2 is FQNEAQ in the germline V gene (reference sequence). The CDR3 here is CASSLAQSSYEQYF. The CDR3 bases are TGTGCCAGCAGCTTAGCACAGAGCTCCTACGAGCAGTACTTC.

CDR3 sequence reads: CASSLNFEYTEAFF. DNA for the CDR3: TGTGCCAGCAGTTTAAATTTCGAGTACACTGAAGCTTTCTTT. The chain employs TRBV28 and TRBJ1-1; D call uncertain. The CDR3 has 14 residues. Trimming pared 2 bases from V and 3 bases from J, leaving 10 bases between. Germline values: CDR1 MDHEN, CDR2 SYDVKM. The full variable domain, its missing parts supplied by reference TRBV28 and TRBJ1-1, is DVKVTQSSRYLVKRTGEKVFLECVQDMDHENMFWYRQDPGLGLRLIYFSYDVKMKEKGDIPEGYSVSREKKERFSLILESASTNQTSMYLCASSLNFEYTEAFFGQGTRLTVV.

This CDR3 is CASSPTGGTYEQYF. In DNA form, the CDR3 reads TGTGCCAGCTCACCGACAGGGGGCACTTACGAGCAGTACTTC. The rearrangement joins TRBV18 to TRBJ2-7, with 10 bases fitting TRBD1. This CDR3 contains 14 residues. V was clipped by 3 bases and J by 4 bases; unmatched bases: 3. Germline CDR1 reads KGHSH; CDR2 reads LQKENI.

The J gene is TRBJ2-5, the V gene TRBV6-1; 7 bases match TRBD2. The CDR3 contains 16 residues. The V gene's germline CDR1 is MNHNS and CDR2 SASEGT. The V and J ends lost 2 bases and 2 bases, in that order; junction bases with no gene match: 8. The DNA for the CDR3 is TGTGCCAGCAGTGAATTCGGGGTGGGAGGGCAAGAGACCCAGTACTTC. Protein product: CASSEFGVGGQETQYF.

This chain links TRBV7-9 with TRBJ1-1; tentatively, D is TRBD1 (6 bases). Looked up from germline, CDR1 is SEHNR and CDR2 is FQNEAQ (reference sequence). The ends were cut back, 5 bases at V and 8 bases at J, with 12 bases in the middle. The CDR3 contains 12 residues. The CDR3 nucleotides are TGTGCCAGCAGCACCACAGGGAACGAAGCTTTCTTT. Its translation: CASSTTGNEAFF. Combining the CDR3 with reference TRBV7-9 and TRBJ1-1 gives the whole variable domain DTGVSQNPRHKITKRGQNVTFRCDPISEHNRLYWYRQTLGQGPEFLTYFQNEAQLEKSRLLSDRFSAERPKGSFSTLEIQRTEQGDSAMYLCASSTTGNEAFFGQGTRLTVV.

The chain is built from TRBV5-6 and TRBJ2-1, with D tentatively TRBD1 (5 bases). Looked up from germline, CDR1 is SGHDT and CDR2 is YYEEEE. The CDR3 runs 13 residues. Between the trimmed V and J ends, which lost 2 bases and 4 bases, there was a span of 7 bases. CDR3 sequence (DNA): TGTGCCAGCAGCTTTAACAGGTACAATGAGCAGTTCTTC. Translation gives CASSFNRYNEQFF.

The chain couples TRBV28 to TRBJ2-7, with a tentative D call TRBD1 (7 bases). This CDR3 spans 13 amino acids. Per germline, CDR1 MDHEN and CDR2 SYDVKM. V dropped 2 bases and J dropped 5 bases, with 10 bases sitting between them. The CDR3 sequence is CASSLPRGDEQYF. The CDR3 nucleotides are TGTGCCAGCAGTTTACCCAGGGGGGACGAGCAGTACTTC.

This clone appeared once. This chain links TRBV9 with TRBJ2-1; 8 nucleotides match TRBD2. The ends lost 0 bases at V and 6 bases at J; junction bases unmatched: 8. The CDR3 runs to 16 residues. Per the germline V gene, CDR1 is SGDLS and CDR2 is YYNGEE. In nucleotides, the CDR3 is TGTGCCAGCAGCGTAGACCCGGGACTAGTCATCAATGAGCAGTTCTTC. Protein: CASSVDPGLVINEQFF. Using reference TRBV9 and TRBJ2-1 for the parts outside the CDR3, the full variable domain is DSGVTQTPKHLITATGQRVTLRCSPRSGDLSVYWYQQSLDQGLQFLIQYYNGEERAKGNILERFSAQQFPDLHSELNLSSLELGDSALYFCASSVDPGLVINEQFFGPGTRLTVL.

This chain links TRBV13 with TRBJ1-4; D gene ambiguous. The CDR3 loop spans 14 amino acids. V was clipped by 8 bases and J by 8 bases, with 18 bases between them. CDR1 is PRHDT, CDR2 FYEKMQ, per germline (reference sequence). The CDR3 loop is CASWVGFGNEKLFF. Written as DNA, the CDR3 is TGTGCCAGCTGGGTCGGGTTCGGTAACGAAAAACTGTTTTTT.

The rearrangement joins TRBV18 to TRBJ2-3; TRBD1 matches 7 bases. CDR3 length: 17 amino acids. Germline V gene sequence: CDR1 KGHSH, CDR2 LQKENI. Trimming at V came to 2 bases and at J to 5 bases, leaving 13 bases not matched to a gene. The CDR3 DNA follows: TGTGCCAGCTCACCAATGAGAACAGGGGCTCGTGGAGATACGCAGTATTTT. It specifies CASSPMRTGARGDTQYF.

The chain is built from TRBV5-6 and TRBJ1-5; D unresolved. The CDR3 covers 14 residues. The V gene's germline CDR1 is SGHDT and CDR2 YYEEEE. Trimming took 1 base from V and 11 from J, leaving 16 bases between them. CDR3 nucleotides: TGTGCCAGCAGCTTGTGGACGGCCCCGAGGGCCCAGCATTTT. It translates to CASSLWTAPRAQHF.